One and the same sample provided the 20 T cell receptor beta chains below, sequenced in a study of T-cell memory formation after mild COVID-19. MiXCR, applied by TCRdb to the 5' RACE reads, yields one record per CDR3 protein. The table has more than 45,000 distinct CDR3 sequences, 9.3% seen once. Sequencing input: PBMCs or a T cell subset sorted from them (not recorded which). These receptor sequences come from an adult woman who had mild COVID-19 (a few samples of this study predate the infection). Cell type and time point are not known.

This clonotype was counted many times. V usage is TRBV6-1 and J usage is TRBJ2-3, with D hard to call. Germline V gene sequence: CDR1 MNHNS, CDR2 SASEGT. V was shortened by 4 bases and J by 3 bases, with 11 bases between the two germline ends. The CDR3 runs to 14 residues. The chain's CDR3 is CASSASLETDTQYF. Here the CDR3 DNA reads TGTGCCAGCAGTGCGAGCCTCGAGACAGATACGCAGTATTTT.

V gene TRBV10-3 combines with J gene TRBJ1-2; D is perhaps TRBD1 (5 bases). The CDR3 contains 15 residues. V was trimmed by 0 bases and J by 6 bases, leaving 14 bases between them. The germline V gene encodes CDR1 ENHRY and CDR2 SYGVKD. CDR3 DNA sequence: TGTGCCATCAGTGAGTCGGGACTCGGGTTCAATGGCTACACCTTC. It specifies CAISESGLGFNGYTF.

This clonotype was seen at least ten times. The V call is TRBV11-2, the J call TRBJ2-2, with D unclear. This CDR3 has 15 amino acids. Between the trimmed V and J ends, which lost 5 bases and 1 base, there was a span of 11 bases. Germline CDR1 is SGHAT and CDR2 is FQNNGV. CDR3: CASSPLLGNTGELFF. In DNA form, the CDR3 reads TGTGCCAGCAGCCCATTGTTGGGGAACACCGGGGAGCTGTTTTTT.

V gene TRBV4-3 combines with J gene TRBJ2-5, with a possible D match to TRBD2 (6 bases). The germline V gene encodes CDR1 LGHNA and CDR2 YSLEER. The CDR3 covers 14 residues. The CDR3 sequence: CTPSRAGHQETQYF. The CDR3 DNA reads TGCACCCCGTCAAGGGCGGGGCACCAAGAGACCCAGTACTTC.

This rearrangement joins TRBV6-5 to TRBJ2-7; D not certain. Per the germline V gene, CDR1 is MNHEY and CDR2 is SVGAGI. The CDR3 spans 11 residues. Trimming stripped 5 bases from V and 1 base from J, with 3 bases between. CDR3: CASSDSYEQYF. Here the CDR3 DNA reads TGTGCCAGCAGTGATTCCTACGAGCAGTACTTC.

This clonotype was picked up many times. The chain recombines TRBV5-1 with TRBJ2-2; D call uncertain. The germline gives CDR1 SGHRS, CDR2 YFSETQ. Trimming removed 4 bases at V and 3 bases at J, with 7 bases between. The CDR3 length is 13 residues. CDR3 bases: TGCGCCAGCAGCACCCAATACACCGGGGAGCTGTTTTTT. Translating gives CASSTQYTGELFF.

This clonotype has ten or more counts. V usage is TRBV5-1 and J usage is TRBJ2-3; weak D call: TRBD2 (6 bases). Germline V gene data show CDR1 as SGHRS and CDR2 as YFSETQ. This CDR3 spans 19 amino acids. Trimming removed 2 bases at V and 2 bases at J, with 24 bases between. The CDR3 protein is CASSFSIAEGLANTDTQYF. The CDR3 DNA sequence: TGCGCCAGCAGCTTTTCCATAGCCGAAGGGCTAGCGAACACAGATACGCAGTATTTT.

By sample fraction, this clonotype is medium-sized. This sequence joins TRBV7-8 and TRBJ2-7, with a possible D match to TRBD2 (6 bases). CDR1 is SGHVS, CDR2 FQNEAQ, per germline. This CDR3 is 16 amino acids long. Trimming took off 0 bases at V and 2 bases at J, with 14 bases between the two ends. The CDR3 spells CASSLAEGGPTYEQYF. The CDR3 DNA reads as TGTGCCAGCAGCTTAGCGGAGGGCGGTCCAACCTACGAGCAGTACTTC.

This clonotype showed up just a few times. This chain links TRBV10-3 with TRBJ2-1, with D tentatively TRBD1 (6 bases). The germline V gene has CDR1 ENHRY and CDR2 SYGVKD. V lost 4 bases and J 0 bases, leaving 13 bases between the germline ends. The CDR3 has 16 residues. This CDR3 is CAISGQTGASYNEQFF. CDR3 nucleotides: TGTGCCATCAGTGGCCAGACAGGAGCCTCCTACAATGAGCAGTTCTTC.

The chain carries TRBV6-1 and TRBJ1-5; 8 nucleotides align to TRBD1. The CDR3 is 16 residues long. Trimming cost V 6 bases and J 3 bases; bases outside gene matches: 10. Germline V gene data show CDR1 as MNHNS and CDR2 as SASEGT. CDR3 protein: CASRTYGTGSNQPQHF. In DNA form, the CDR3 reads TGTGCCAGCAGAACTTACGGGACAGGTTCCAATCAGCCCCAGCATTTT.

Many counts were recorded for this clonotype. V is TRBV9 and J is TRBJ2-7, with 9 bases fitting TRBD1. The germline V gene has CDR1 SGDLS and CDR2 YYNGEE. The trim removed 3 bases at V and 2 bases at J, leaving 0 bases unmatched. This CDR3 region has 13 residues. The CDR3: CASSGQGAYEQYF. CDR3 nucleotide sequence: TGTGCCAGCAGCGGACAGGGGGCCTACGAGCAGTACTTC. The entire variable domain, with the rest obtained from reference TRBV9 and TRBJ2-7, is as follows: DSGVTQTPKHLITATGQRVTLRCSPRSGDLSVYWYQQSLDQGLQFLIQYYNGEERAKGNILERFSAQQFPDLHSELNLSSLELGDSALYFCASSGQGAYEQYFGPGTRLTVT.

This clonotype has ten or more counts. This chain joins TRBV7-6 and TRBJ2-2; D perhaps matches TRBD1 (6 bases). CDR3 length: 15 residues. Germline V gene sequence: CDR1 SGHVS, CDR2 FNYEAQ. Deletions cut 4 bases from V and 0 bases from J, with 9 bases between. CDR3 bases: TGTGCCAGCAGCTCGCGGACAGCGAACACCGGGGAGCTGTTTTTT. Translating it yields CASSSRTANTGELFF.

This clonotype was counted between two and nine times. The chain is built from TRBV3-1 and TRBJ2-2, with TRBD1 matching over 9 bases. The CDR3 spans 15 residues. CDR1 and CDR2 from the germline V gene are LGHDT and YNNKEL (reference sequence). V trimming: 0 bases; J trimming: 6 bases; junction bases outside the gene matches: 2. CDR3 sequence: CASSQDTGGSGELFF. The CDR3 DNA is TGTGCCAGCAGCCAAGATACAGGGGGCTCCGGGGAGCTGTTTTTT.

The chain has TRBV10-3 and TRBJ1-1, with D perhaps TRBD1 (6 bases). With 11 bases removed from V and 1 base from J, the gap between germline ends came to 17 bases. The germline gives CDR1 ENHRY, CDR2 SYGVKD. The CDR3 totals 14 residues. CDR3 sequence (DNA): TGTGCCTCCACTCCAGGGGCCCCGAACACTGAAGCTTTCTTT. It yields the protein CASTPGAPNTEAFF.

This clonotype occurred many times. The rearrangement links TRBV30 to TRBJ2-2; D not certain. Germline CDR1 GTSNPN, CDR2 SVGIG (reference sequence). The CDR3 has 16 amino acids. V was cut by 4 bases and J by 1 base, with 16 bases left in between. The CDR3 DNA reads as TGTGCCTGGATCAGTGGACGACTGATGAACACCGGGGAGCTGTTTTTT. Translating it yields CAWISGRLMNTGELFF.

This clonotype was seen just once. The chain joins TRBV6-4 to TRBJ2-2; D ambiguous. This CDR3 is 13 amino acids long. Germline V gene sequence: CDR1 MRHNA, CDR2 SNTAGT. With 0 bases removed from V and 7 bases from J, the gap between germline ends came to 6 bases. The CDR3 region is CASSDSEVGELFF. The CDR3 region has the DNA TGTGCCAGCAGTGACTCAGAGGTCGGGGAGCTGTTTTTT.

This clonotype was observed many times. The chain has TRBV6-5 and TRBJ1-1; D remains ambiguous. Trimming took off 0 bases at V and 3 bases at J, with 17 bases between the two ends. The CDR3 sequence is 17 residues long. The germline V gene encodes CDR1 MNHEY and CDR2 SVGAGI. The CDR3 protein is CASSYSVQTGSHTEAFF. The CDR3 DNA is TGTGCCAGCAGTTACTCCGTGCAGACCGGGAGTCACACTGAAGCTTTCTTT.

This clonotype has only a few counts. The chain carries TRBV20-1 and TRBJ1-1; a weak D match, TRBD1 (6 bases). CDR3 length: 10 residues. Germline CDR1 DFQATT, CDR2 SNEGSKA (reference sequence). The V end was cut by 7 bases, the J end by 9 bases, with 12 bases between. CDR3 loop: CSGTGRKAFF. The CDR3 DNA follows: TGCAGTGGTACAGGGAGAAAAGCTTTCTTT.

This clonotype showed up just a few times. Relative to the germline gene, one junction end is altered; a read error may explain this. This sequence joins TRBV11-2 and TRBJ2-1; TRBD1 might be the D (5 bases). Germline CDR1 and CDR2: SGHAT and FQNNGV. This CDR3 has 15 amino acids. The CDR3 DNA follows: TGTGCCAGCAGTTTAGATTTGGCAGGGCACAATGAGCAGTTCTTC. Encoded protein: CASSLDLAGHNEQFF.

There are many counts of this clonotype. This rearrangement joins TRBV5-1 to TRBJ2-5; TRBD1 might be the D (7 bases). Trimming took 7 bases from V and 4 from J, leaving 23 bases between them. The germline gives CDR1 SGHRS, CDR2 YFSETQ. This CDR3 is built from 16 residues. This chain's CDR3 is CASRGRRDSFSETQYF. The CDR3 region has the DNA TGCGCCAGCCGAGGAAGGAGGGACAGTTTTTCAGAGACCCAGTACTTC.